These T cell receptor beta chains were read from a single sample in a study of blood T cells in healthy people across ages. TCRdb re-called the 5' RACE reads with MiXCR, one entry per CDR3 protein. The sample has 780,000 or so distinct CDR3 sequences, 56% seen once. The sample consisted of blood. Source of these receptors: a man in his forties in good health. The CDR3 runs from the conserved cysteine through the conserved F or W. Each record gives: clone size, D gene, V gene, J gene, CDR3 DNA, CDR3 protein. The D gene is left open where the match is weak. The listing skips clone size in some rows; elsewhere it reads once, few, many or a size class.

abundance: .
d_gene: TRBD2
v_gene: TRBV9
j_gene: TRBJ2-3
CDR3nt: TGTGCCAGCAGCGAATCCCGGGGGGGGACACCAGATACGCAGTATTTT
CDR3aa: CASSESRGGTPDTQYF

abundance: .
d_gene: TRBD1
v_gene: TRBV7-2
j_gene: TRBJ2-3
CDR3nt: TGTGCCAGCAGCGTAGAGGACAGGGGAGGGGATACGCAGTATTTT
CDR3aa: CASSVEDRGGDTQYF

abundance: .
d_gene: TRBD2
v_gene: TRBV9
j_gene: TRBJ2-7
CDR3nt: TGTGCCAGCAGCCCCAGGACTAGCGGGACCAACGAGCAGTACTTC
CDR3aa: CASSPRTSGTNEQYF

abundance: .
d_gene: TRBD1
v_gene: TRBV9
j_gene: TRBJ2-3
CDR3nt: TGTGCCAGCAGCGGCGACAGGGACAGGCACACAGATACGCAGTATTTT
CDR3aa: CASSGDRDRHTDTQYF

abundance: few
d_gene: .
v_gene: TRBV29-1
j_gene: TRBJ1-6
CDR3nt: TGCAGCGTTGAAGGGGACGGTATTAATTCACCCCTCCACTTT
CDR3aa: CSVEGDGINSPLHF

abundance: few
d_gene: TRBD1
v_gene: TRBV10-3
j_gene: TRBJ2-3
CDR3nt: TGTGCCGTCGAGACAGGGACAGATACGCAGTATTTT
CDR3aa: CAVETGTDTQYF

abundance: few
d_gene: .
v_gene: TRBV20-1
j_gene: TRBJ2-7
CDR3nt: TGCAGTGCTATCATACCCAGGGGGAGGGACTACGAGCAGTACTTC
CDR3aa: CSAIIPRGRDYEQYF

abundance: .
d_gene: .
v_gene: TRBV29-1
j_gene: TRBJ1-2
CDR3nt: TGCAGCGCTGGCCACGCCGACCGCTATGGCTACACCTTC
CDR3aa: CSAGHADRYGYTF

abundance: .
d_gene: .
v_gene: TRBV20-1
j_gene: TRBJ1-2
CDR3nt: TGCAGTGCTAGTGTCGCGGGGTCGAACTATGGCTACACCTTC
CDR3aa: CSASVAGSNYGYTF

abundance: .
d_gene: .
v_gene: TRBV14
j_gene: TRBJ1-6
CDR3nt: TGTGCCAGCAGCCAAGATACCGCCGGGACCTCGCATAGCTCCTATAATTCACCCCTCCACTTT
CDR3aa: CASSQDTAGTSHSSYNSPLHF

abundance: .
d_gene: .
v_gene: TRBV7-2
j_gene: TRBJ2-3
CDR3nt: TGTGCCAGCAGTCCTTGGAGGGGAGTAAGCACAGATACGCAGTATTTT
CDR3aa: CASSPWRGVSTDTQYF

abundance: .
d_gene: TRBD2
v_gene: TRBV20-1
j_gene: TRBJ2-5
CDR3nt: TGCAGTGCGAGGACTAGCGGGAGTTGGGGGACCCAGTACTTC
CDR3aa: CSARTSGSWGTQYF

abundance: .
d_gene: .
v_gene: TRBV7-2
j_gene: TRBJ2-5
CDR3nt: TGTGCCAGCAGCTTAGTATTATCCGGAGAAGAGACCCAGTACTTC
CDR3aa: CASSLVLSGEETQYF

abundance: .
d_gene: .
v_gene: TRBV29-1
j_gene: TRBJ2-3
CDR3nt: TGCAGCGTTCGAACGCAGGGAGGAGGCACGCAGTATTTT
CDR3aa: CSVRTQGGGTQYF

abundance: .
d_gene: .
v_gene: TRBV20-1
j_gene: TRBJ2-5
CDR3nt: TGCAGTGCTTCCCAGGTCGGGGAGTTTACCCAAGAGACCCAGTACTTC
CDR3aa: CSASQVGEFTQETQYF

abundance: .
d_gene: TRBD2
v_gene: TRBV9
j_gene: TRBJ2-7
CDR3nt: TGTGCCAGCAGCGCCAACGGGGCGGGAGTTGGGGAGCAGTACTTC
CDR3aa: CASSANGAGVGEQYF

abundance: few
d_gene: .
v_gene: TRBV20-1
j_gene: TRBJ2-3
CDR3nt: TGCAGTGCGGTGCTAGCCGGAGATACGCAGTATTTT
CDR3aa: CSAVLAGDTQYF

abundance: .
d_gene: .
v_gene: TRBV28
j_gene: TRBJ2-3
CDR3nt: TGTGCCAGCAGTTTGTGGGGTAGCCGCACAGATACGCAGTATTTT
CDR3aa: CASSLWGSRTDTQYF

abundance: .
d_gene: TRBD1
v_gene: TRBV14
j_gene: TRBJ2-5
CDR3nt: TGTGCCAGCAGCCGCGGACAGGGGGTGCGGTACCAAGAGACCCAGTACTTC
CDR3aa: CASSRGQGVRYQETQYF

abundance: .
d_gene: .
v_gene: TRBV12-3/TRBV12-4
j_gene: TRBJ2-5
CDR3nt: TGTGCCAGCAGCCCCCTAGGTAGGGAAGAGACCCAGTACTTC
CDR3aa: CASSPLGREETQYF

abundance: .
d_gene: .
v_gene: TRBV11-2
j_gene: TRBJ2-3
CDR3nt: TGTGCCAGCAGCTCACAGGCAGATACGCAGTATTTT
CDR3aa: CASSSQADTQYF

abundance: .
d_gene: TRBD1
v_gene: TRBV20-1
j_gene: TRBJ1-2
CDR3nt: TGCAGTGCCGCGGGACAGGTCTCTTATGGCTACACCTTC
CDR3aa: CSAAGQVSYGYTF

abundance: .
d_gene: TRBD1
v_gene: TRBV6-5
j_gene: TRBJ2-7
CDR3nt: TGTGCCAGCAGTAATACGGGACAGGGGGCGTCCTACGAGCAGTACTTC
CDR3aa: CASSNTGQGASYEQYF

abundance: .
d_gene: .
v_gene: TRBV5-1
j_gene: TRBJ2-7
CDR3nt: TGCGCCAGCAGCCCACCGACCCCCTACGAGCAGTACTTC
CDR3aa: CASSPPTPYEQYF

abundance: .
d_gene: .
v_gene: TRBV20-1
j_gene: TRBJ2-7
CDR3nt: TGCAGTGCTAGAGAGGAGGGCAGGCCGGGCCGAGGGTCCTACGAGCAGTACTTC
CDR3aa: CSAREEGRPGRGSYEQYF

abundance: once
d_gene: TRBD2
v_gene: TRBV5-1
j_gene: TRBJ2-1
CDR3nt: TGCGCCAGCAGCTCCGGACTAGCCAGCTCCTACAATGAGCAGTTCTTC
CDR3aa: CASSSGLASSYNEQFF

abundance: once
d_gene: .
v_gene: TRBV5-1
j_gene: TRBJ2-3
CDR3nt: TGCGCCAGCAGCCAGATGCTAGGGTCTGGGGATACGCAGTATTTT
CDR3aa: CASSQMLGSGDTQYF

abundance: .
d_gene: .
v_gene: TRBV20-1
j_gene: TRBJ2-7
CDR3nt: TGCAGTGCTAGAGGCGGGGTAGGCGAGCAGTACTTC
CDR3aa: CSARGGVGEQYF

abundance: .
d_gene: TRBD1
v_gene: TRBV3-1
j_gene: TRBJ2-2
CDR3nt: TGTGCCAGCAGCCCGCCGGGGACAGCGAACACCGGGGAGCTGTTTTTT
CDR3aa: CASSPPGTANTGELFF

abundance: .
d_gene: TRBD1
v_gene: TRBV5-1
j_gene: TRBJ1-1
CDR3nt: TGCGCCAGCAGCTGGGGGACAGGGTGGGGTGACACTGAAGCTTTCTTT
CDR3aa: CASSWGTGWGDTEAFF

abundance: .
d_gene: TRBD2
v_gene: TRBV6-1
j_gene: TRBJ2-3
CDR3nt: TGTGCCAGCAGCCCTCCCGGGGGGGGTACGCAGTATTTT
CDR3aa: CASSPPGGGTQYF

abundance: .
d_gene: .
v_gene: TRBV2
j_gene: TRBJ2-7
CDR3nt: TGTGCCAGCAGTGAAGGGGACATAATGGCCTACGAGCAGTACTTC
CDR3aa: CASSEGDIMAYEQYF

abundance: .
d_gene: TRBD2
v_gene: TRBV5-1
j_gene: TRBJ2-5
CDR3nt: TGCGCCACCCGACTAGCTTCGTACCTAGAGACCCAGTACTTC
CDR3aa: CATRLASYLETQYF

abundance: .
d_gene: .
v_gene: TRBV20-1
j_gene: TRBJ1-2
CDR3nt: TGCAGTGCTAGTCAGCACAGGGCTGGCTACACCTTC
CDR3aa: CSASQHRAGYTF

abundance: once
d_gene: .
v_gene: TRBV19
j_gene: TRBJ2-7
CDR3nt: TGTGCCAGCCCCCCGACAGTCGCCTACTACGAGCAGTACTTC
CDR3aa: CASPPTVAYYEQYF

abundance: .
d_gene: TRBD2
v_gene: TRBV5-6
j_gene: TRBJ2-2
CDR3nt: TGTGCCAGCAGCTTGTTAAGGACTAGAAACACCGGGGAGCTGTTTTTT
CDR3aa: CASSLLRTRNTGELFF

abundance: .
d_gene: .
v_gene: TRBV28
j_gene: TRBJ2-5
CDR3nt: TGTGCCAGCAGTAGACTAGGGGATGAGACCCAGTACTTC
CDR3aa: CASSRLGDETQYF

abundance: few
d_gene: .
v_gene: TRBV6-6
j_gene: TRBJ2-5
CDR3nt: TGTGCCAGCAGTAAAATGGGGGGACAAGAGACCCAGTACTTC
CDR3aa: CASSKMGGQETQYF

abundance: .
d_gene: TRBD1
v_gene: TRBV20-1
j_gene: TRBJ2-5
CDR3nt: TGCAGTGCTACGGACAGGGTCGAGACCCAGTACTTC
CDR3aa: CSATDRVETQYF

abundance: few
d_gene: .
v_gene: TRBV11-2
j_gene: TRBJ2-6
CDR3nt: TGTGCCAGCAGCTCGGCGAGGGGTTCTTCTGGGGCCAACGTCCTGACTTTC
CDR3aa: CASSSARGSSGANVLTF

abundance: .
d_gene: TRBD2
v_gene: TRBV3-1
j_gene: TRBJ2-7
CDR3nt: TGTGCCAGCAGCCGTTCTAGCGGGAGGGCCTCGGGCGAGCAGTACTTC
CDR3aa: CASSRSSGRASGEQYF

abundance: .
d_gene: .
v_gene: TRBV9
j_gene: TRBJ2-3
CDR3nt: TGTGCCAGCAGCGCGGAGGGGGCTCGGACAGATACGCAGTATTTT
CDR3aa: CASSAEGARTDTQYF

abundance: .
d_gene: .
v_gene: TRBV12-3/TRBV12-4
j_gene: TRBJ1-6
CDR3nt: .
CDR3aa: CASSLGSWGAGIHF

abundance: .
d_gene: .
v_gene: TRBV6-5
j_gene: TRBJ2-5
CDR3nt: TGTGCCAGCAGTTACTTAGGCAGGCGGGAAGAGACCCAGTACTTC
CDR3aa: CASSYLGRREETQYF

abundance: few
d_gene: .
v_gene: TRBV20-1
j_gene: TRBJ2-7
CDR3nt: TGCAGTGCTAGGTGGCTTGAGACTAGTCCCTACGAGCAGTACTTC
CDR3aa: CSARWLETSPYEQYF

abundance: .
d_gene: TRBD1
v_gene: TRBV20-1
j_gene: TRBJ1-2
CDR3nt: TGCAGTGCTTCGACAGGGACTAGCTACACCTTC
CDR3aa: CSASTGTSYTF

abundance: few
d_gene: .
v_gene: TRBV7-2
j_gene: TRBJ2-3
CDR3nt: TGTGCCAGCAGCTTAGTTCAGGGGATGGTAGATACGCAGTATTTT
CDR3aa: CASSLVQGMVDTQYF

abundance: .
d_gene: .
v_gene: TRBV15
j_gene: TRBJ2-7
CDR3nt: TGTGCCACCAGCCAAGAGAGACCAGAGGGGAGGGAGCAGTACTTC
CDR3aa: CATSQERPEGREQYF

abundance: .
d_gene: .
v_gene: TRBV7-6
j_gene: TRBJ2-1
CDR3nt: TGTGCCAGCAGCCCCGCCCGCAGCGGGCCTAATGAGCAGTTCTTC
CDR3aa: CASSPARSGPNEQFF

abundance: .
d_gene: TRBD2
v_gene: TRBV5-1
j_gene: TRBJ2-5
CDR3nt: TGCGCCAGCAGCTCGGCCGGGACTAGCGGCCAAGAGACCCAGTACTTC
CDR3aa: CASSSAGTSGQETQYF

abundance: few
d_gene: TRBD2
v_gene: TRBV25-1
j_gene: TRBJ2-5
CDR3nt: TGTGCCAGCAGTTTGCGGGGGGCACTTCTAGAGACCCAGTACTTC
CDR3aa: CASSLRGALLETQYF

abundance: few
d_gene: .
v_gene: TRBV9
j_gene: TRBJ2-7
CDR3nt: TGTGCCAGCAGCGTTCGTGCAGAGCAGTACTTC
CDR3aa: CASSVRAEQYF

abundance: .
d_gene: TRBD2
v_gene: TRBV7-3
j_gene: TRBJ2-6
CDR3nt: TGTGCCAGCAGCTTAACGGGACTAGCGGGAGCGGCTGGGGCCAACGTCCTGACTTTC
CDR3aa: CASSLTGLAGAAGANVLTF

abundance: few
d_gene: .
v_gene: TRBV12-3/TRBV12-4
j_gene: TRBJ1-2
CDR3nt: TGTGCCAGCACTGCTGAAGGGCTAATCGGGGGCTACACCTTC
CDR3aa: CASTAEGLIGGYTF

abundance: .
d_gene: TRBD1
v_gene: TRBV20-1
j_gene: TRBJ1-6
CDR3nt: TGCAGTGCTAGAGATCGACAGGGGGCGAGTAATTCACCCCTCCACTTT
CDR3aa: CSARDRQGASNSPLHF